The entry below describes one TCR beta chain. Its specificity is not known. Clones were sequenced by immunoSEQ multiplex PCR, and TCRdb holds only the in-frame ones, with some missing. The sample has 95,000 to 150,000 clones, around 92% seen once. This entry belongs to a study of T cell responses to AZD1222 COVID-19 vaccine. Study outcomes and limitations: Baseline serostatus was positive in only a handful of AZD1222 recipients.

The CDR3 consists of 15 residues. V was pared by 6 bases and J by 4 bases, with 4 bases of the junction left unmatched. Germline CDR1 is MNHEY and CDR2 is SVGEGT. This receptor was obtained from an adult in good health. V and J are TRBV6-2 or TRBV6-3 and TRBJ2-1; 12 bases fit TRBD2. This specimen consisted of peripheral blood, obtained on day 0 of AZD1222 vaccination. The CDR3 spells CASSRLAGGYNEQFF. CDR3 DNA sequence: TGTGCCAGCAGCCGTCTAGCGGGAGGGTACAATGAGCAGTTCTTC.